A single sample gave rise to the 9 T cell receptor beta chains below, sequenced in a study of technical replicates of blood from several donors. Using immunoSEQ multiplex PCR, the repertoire was profiled, and TCRdb retains in-frame clones only, with some absent. Among 70,000 to 95,000 clones listed, 94% were seen once. The specimen sequenced was T cells isolated from PBMCs. These receptors were obtained from a human donor in good health.

The rearrangement joins TRBV5-4 to TRBJ2-7; 12 bases fit TRBD2. With V trimmed by 4 bases and J by 4 bases, 18 bases remained unmatched. This CDR3 spans 19 amino acids. Germline assignment: CDR1 SGHNT and CDR2 YYREEE (reference sequence). DNA for the CDR3: TGTGCCAGCAGCATCACCGTGGAGGGACTAGCGGGCCGCGCGTACGAGCAGTACTTC. Its protein product is CASSITVEGLAGRAYEQYF.

This chain connects TRBV27 to TRBJ2-1, with TRBD1 matching over 7 bases. V lost 3 bases to trimming and J lost 9 bases; unmatched junction nucleotides: 8. The CDR3 is 14 residues long. The germline CDR1 and CDR2 sequences are MNHEY and SMNVEV (reference sequence). The CDR3: CASSLLTGKGEQFF. The CDR3 DNA sequence: TGTGCCAGCAGTTTGTTGACAGGGAAGGGTGAGCAGTTCTTC.

This clone was picked up one time. The J gene is TRBJ1-5, the V gene TRBV4-1; a possible D gene is TRBD1 (5 bases). V gave up 0 bases and J gave up 7 bases, with 19 bases separating them. The CDR3 sequence is 17 residues long. Germline-derived CDR1 and CDR2 are MGHRA and YSYEKL. CDR3 region: CASSQDTWGESIQPQHF. DNA of the CDR3: TGCGCCAGCAGCCAAGATACGTGGGGGGAGTCCATACAGCCCCAGCATTTT.

This chain uses TRBV29-1 with TRBJ1-2, with TRBD1 matching over 9 bases. The ends lost 3 bases at V and 6 bases at J; junction bases unmatched: 5. Germline V gives CDR1 SQVTM, CDR2 ANQGSEA. CDR3 length: 13 amino acids. CDR3 amino acids: CSVEGTGHNGYTF. The CDR3 nucleotides read TGCAGCGTTGAGGGGACAGGGCATAATGGCTACACCTTC.

The rearrangement uses TRBV5-1 and TRBJ1-1; 7 bases line up with TRBD1. The CDR3 has 13 amino acids. Per the germline V gene, CDR1 is SGHRS and CDR2 is YFSETQ. With 8 bases clipped from V and 0 bases from J, the junction kept 4 bases outside the gene matches. CDR3 sequence (DNA): TGCGCCAGTCGGGGACAGATGAACACTGAAGCTTTCTTT. It yields the protein CASRGQMNTEAFF.

The chain uses TRBV7-8 and TRBJ2-7; D is perhaps TRBD2 (6 bases). This CDR3 has 13 residues. CDR1 and CDR2 from the germline V gene are SGHVS and FQNEAQ. V shed 3 bases and J shed 5 bases, with 11 bases lying between them. Here the CDR3 DNA reads TGTGCCAGCAGCTTCGGGAGAAGCAACGAGCAGTACTTC. Translating gives CASSFGRSNEQYF. The variable domain in full, with the rest retrieved from reference TRBV7-8 and TRBJ2-7, is GAGVSQSPRYKVAKRGQDVALRCDPISGHVSLFWYQQALGQGPEFLTYFQNEAQLDKSGLPSDRFFAERPEGSVSTLKIQRTQQEDSAVYLCASSFGRSNEQYFGPGTRLTVT.

The genes are TRBV30 and TRBJ1-2; 10 nucleotides match TRBD1. Germline V lookup: CDR1 GTSNPN, CDR2 SVGIG (reference sequence). V lost 1 base and J lost 4; bases outside the gene matches: 12. This CDR3 has 17 amino acids. The CDR3 nucleotides are TGTGCCTGGAGTGCCAAAACCGGGACAGGGGTCCTCTATGGCTACACCTTC. Protein sequence: CAWSAKTGTGVLYGYTF.

The chain employs TRBV18 and TRBJ2-7, with 8 nucleotides matching TRBD1. CDR3 length: 15 residues. The germline CDR1 and CDR2 sequences are KGHSH and LQKENI. V was clipped by 4 bases and J by 5 bases; unmatched bases: 10. The CDR3 reads CASSRPGQVHHEQYF. CDR3 coding DNA: TGTGCCAGCTCACGGCCGGGACAGGTCCACCACGAGCAGTACTTC.

J is TRBJ1-1 and V is TRBV18, with 7 bases that match TRBD1. The CDR3 is made up of 15 amino acids. Per the germline V gene, CDR1 is KGHSH and CDR2 is LQKENI. V shed 6 bases and J 1 base; nucleotides not matched to a gene: 8. The CDR3 protein is CASSQWDSSNTEAFF. CDR3 nucleotides: TGTGCCAGCTCCCAATGGGACAGTTCGAACACTGAAGCTTTCTTT.